These 26 T cell receptor beta chains were all obtained from the same sample, sequenced in a study of blood T cell repertoires in COVID-19. Clones were read by immunoSEQ multiplex PCR, and TCRdb kept only the in-frame ones, dropping some. The table has approximately 97,000 clones, roughly four fifths seen once. Sequencing input: peripheral blood. The receptor set was obtained from a man between 40 and 49 years old with active or convalescent COVID-19.

The chain combines TRBV5-1 with TRBJ2-1; 11 bases fit TRBD2. Germline lookup yields CDR1 SGHRS and CDR2 YFSETQ. The CDR3 contains 17 residues. Trimming at V came to 0 bases and at J to 4 bases, leaving 6 bases not matched to a gene. CDR3 region: CASSLELGTSGYNEQFF. Here the CDR3 DNA reads TGCGCCAGCAGCTTGGAGCTCGGGACTAGCGGTTACAATGAGCAGTTCTTC. Full variable domain (outside the CDR3, taken from reference TRBV5-1 and TRBJ2-1): KAGVTQTPRYLIKTRGQQVTLSCSPISGHRSVSWYQQTPGQGLQFLFEYFSETQRNKGNFPGRFSGRQFSNSRSEMNVSTLELGDSALYLCASSLELGTSGYNEQFFGPGTRLTVL.

This chain connects TRBV18 to TRBJ1-1; TRBD1 matches at 7 bases. V dropped 4 bases and J dropped 1; count of bases not matched to a gene: 6. The CDR3 loop spans 15 amino acids. CDR1 and CDR2 (germline): KGHSH, LQKENI. The chain's CDR3 is CASSLTGTANTEAFF. CDR3 nucleotide sequence: TGTGCCAGCTCACTTACCGGGACAGCGAACACTGAAGCTTTCTTT.

The J gene is TRBJ2-3, the V gene TRBV7-9, with TRBD1 matching 8 bases. Trimming took 3 bases from V and 3 from J; bases not matched to a gene: 5. The CDR3 consists of 15 residues. Germline-derived CDR1 and CDR2 are SEHNR and FQNEAQ (reference sequence). The CDR3 reads CASSFIQGETDTQYF. The CDR3 nucleotides are TGTGCCAGCAGCTTTATACAGGGGGAAACAGATACGCAGTATTTT.

This sequence joins TRBV10-3 and TRBJ1-6, with D perhaps matching TRBD1 (6 bases). CDR3 size: 16 residues. Germline CDR1 is ENHRY and CDR2 is SYGVKD. V dropped 0 bases and J dropped 9 bases, with 15 bases sitting between them. The CDR3 reads CAISESGRGGGSPLHF. CDR3 in DNA: TGTGCCATCAGTGAGTCAGGCAGGGGAGGGGGTTCACCCCTCCACTTT.

This clone occurred a few times. This CDR3 reads CASRGTSETGELFF. DNA of the CDR3: TGTGCCAGCAGAGGAACCAGCGAGACCGGGGAGCTGTTTTTT. The chain recombines TRBV2 with TRBJ2-2; no clear D. This CDR3 is 14 amino acids long. The V gene's germline CDR1 is SNHLY and CDR2 FYNNEI. The V and J ends lost 6 bases and 5 bases respectively, with 13 bases between them.

The chain couples TRBV4-1 to TRBJ2-7; 9 nucleotides agree with TRBD1. Germline V gene sequence: CDR1 MGHRA, CDR2 YSYEKL. The CDR3 totals 15 residues. J was trimmed by 4 bases and V by 6 bases; bases with no gene match: 10. For the CDR3, the DNA is TGCGCCAGCAGTCTATACTCCGGGACAGGGTACGAGCAGTACTTC. It specifies CASSLYSGTGYEQYF.

The chain's CDR3 is CASSSRGDNFYNEQFF. CDR3 nucleotide sequence: TGTGCCAGCAGCTCGCGGGGGGACAATTTCTACAATGAGCAGTTCTTC. This chain uses TRBV7-2 with TRBJ2-1, with 8 bases identical to TRBD2. Trimming removed 4 bases from V and 3 bases from J; junction bases left unmatched: 8. Germline loops: CDR1 SGHTA, CDR2 FQGNSA. The CDR3 runs to 16 residues.

This clone has a single count. The chain couples TRBV18 to TRBJ2-1; 15 nucleotides align to TRBD2. V gave up 3 bases and J gave up 6 bases; unmatched junction bases: 6. CDR3 length: 17 residues. Germline-derived CDR1 and CDR2 are KGHSH and LQKENI. Written as DNA, the CDR3 is TGTGCCAGCTCACCGTACGGACTAGCGGGGGGGAGCAATGAGCAGTTCTTC. This encodes CASSPYGLAGGSNEQFF.

V usage is TRBV6-5 and J usage is TRBJ2-2, with D maybe TRBD1 (6 bases). The V and J ends lost 6 bases and 4 bases respectively, with 12 bases between them. Germline V gives CDR1 MNHEY, CDR2 SVGAGI. This CDR3 has 14 amino acids. In DNA, the CDR3 is TGTGCCAGCAGGCCCCCAGGGGTCACCGGGGAGCTGTTTTTT. Amino acids: CASRPPGVTGELFF.

The chain uses TRBV2 and TRBJ1-5, with 8 bases matching TRBD1. The CDR3 has 14 residues. The germline CDR1 and CDR2 sequences are SNHLY and FYNNEI. Trimming took 5 bases from V and 7 from J; bases not matched to a gene: 7. DNA of the CDR3: TGTGCCAGCAGTACACAGGGGGGAGAACAGCCCCAGCATTTT. This translates into CASSTQGGEQPQHF. The variable domain in full, with the rest retrieved from reference TRBV2 and TRBJ1-5, is EPEVTQTPSHQVTQMGQEVILRCVPISNHLYFYWYRQILGQKVEFLVSFYNNEISEKSEIFDDQFSVERPDGSNFTLKIRSTKLEDSAMYFCASSTQGGEQPQHFGDGTRLSIL.

The chain is built from TRBV14 and TRBJ2-5, with a tentative D call TRBD2 (5 bases). CDR3 length: 12 residues. From germline, CDR1 is SGHDN and CDR2 FVKESK. Trimming left V 1 base short and J 8 bases short, with 8 bases between. The CDR3 DNA follows: TGTGCCAGCAGCCAAGGGACTGGTACCCAGTACTTC. It yields the protein CASSQGTGTQYF. Variable domain in full (rest from reference TRBV14 and TRBJ2-5): EAGVTQFPSHSVIEKGQTVTLRCDPISGHDNLYWYRRVMGKEIKFLLHFVKESKQDESGMPNNRFLAERTGGTYSTLKVQPAELEDSGVYFCASSQGTGTQYFGPGTRLLVL.

J is TRBJ1-5 and V is TRBV6-2 or TRBV6-3, with TRBD1 matching 7 bases. In germline, CDR1 is MNHEY, CDR2 SVGEGT. The CDR3 runs 15 residues. V lost 4 bases, J lost 3 bases, and 6 bases stayed unmatched. Here the CDR3 DNA reads TGTGCCAGCAGTTGGGGACAGAGAAACAATCAGCCCCAGCATTTT. The encoded protein is CASSWGQRNNQPQHF.

The chain joins TRBV24-1 to TRBJ2-5, with 7 bases matching TRBD2. This CDR3 has 13 residues. Germline CDR1 KGHDR, CDR2 SFDVKD. With V trimmed by 2 bases and J by 7 bases, 3 bases remained unmatched. The CDR3 nucleotides read TGTGCCACCAGTGATTGGGGCGGGGGGACCCAGTACTTC. Translated: CATSDWGGGTQYF.

This chain links TRBV3-1 (or the pseudogene TRBV3-2) with TRBJ2-3, with 10 bases matching TRBD2. The CDR3 totals 20 residues. The J segment lost 0 bases and the V segment lost 1 base, leaving 13 bases of the junction unmatched. The V gene's germline CDR1 is LGHDT and CDR2 YNNKEL (reference sequence). CDR3 DNA sequence: TGTGCCAGCAGCCAAGTGGTCCCGGTGGGACTAGCGACCAGCACAGATACGCAGTATTTT. Its protein product is CASSQVVPVGLATSTDTQYF.

This chain connects TRBV9 to TRBJ1-3; D possibly corresponds to TRBD1 (6 bases). The CDR3 runs 17 residues. Trimming removed 0 bases from V and 4 bases from J, with 17 bases in between. Germline V gene sequence: CDR1 SGDLS, CDR2 YYNGEE. CDR3 coding DNA: TGTGCCAGCAGCGTAGTCCCGGGGGGCGCAGGGGGAAACACCATATATTTT. As protein: CASSVVPGGAGGNTIYF.

As DNA, the CDR3 is TGTGCCAGCAGTGAAAACAGGGGCACTGAAGCTTTCTTT. Amino acids: CASSENRGTEAFF. This sequence joins TRBV6-1 and TRBJ1-1; 7 nucleotides align to TRBD1. V shed 2 bases and J 4 bases; nucleotides not matched to a gene: 1. The CDR3 covers 13 residues. Germline lookup yields CDR1 MNHNS and CDR2 SASEGT.

The chain couples TRBV18 to TRBJ2-2; TRBD1 agrees at 7 bases. The CDR3 extends over 15 amino acids. Unmatched junction bases numbered 6, after V lost 3 bases and J lost 5 bases. CDR1 KGHSH and CDR2 LQKENI come from the germline V gene. CDR3 DNA: TGTGCCAGCTCACCCTCTGCAGGGGGAACCGGGGAGCTGTTTTTT. Amino acid sequence: CASSPSAGGTGELFF.

The V and J genes are TRBV5-1 and TRBJ1-2; D may be TRBD1 (5 bases). The CDR3 runs 19 residues. V shed 4 bases and J shed 4 bases, with 29 bases lying between them. Germline CDR1 SGHRS, CDR2 YFSETQ. CDR3 loop: CASSDPSRGYPQEFYGYTF. The CDR3 DNA sequence: TGCGCCAGCAGCGATCCCTCGCGGGGCTACCCCCAAGAATTCTATGGCTACACCTTC. Full variable domain (remainder filled in from reference TRBV5-1 and TRBJ1-2): KAGVTQTPRYLIKTRGQQVTLSCSPISGHRSVSWYQQTPGQGLQFLFEYFSETQRNKGNFPGRFSGRQFSNSRSEMNVSTLELGDSALYLCASSDPSRGYPQEFYGYTFGSGTRLTVV.

The chain combines TRBV6-6 with TRBJ1-5, with 10 bases lining up with TRBD1. Germline V CDR1 and CDR2: MNHNY, SVGAGI (reference sequence). J was trimmed by 7 bases and V by 6 bases; bases with no gene match: 9. The CDR3 is made up of 15 amino acids. The CDR3 coding sequence is TGTGCCAGCAGCCATGACAGGGGGCGCGGACAGCCCCAGCATTTT. It specifies CASSHDRGRGQPQHF.

This sequence joins TRBV3-1 (or the pseudogene TRBV3-2) and TRBJ1-6, with D unresolved. The germline V gene has CDR1 LGHDT and CDR2 YNNKEL (reference sequence). V lost 1 base and J lost 11, with 12 bases in between. The CDR3 is 14 amino acids. CDR3 coding DNA: TGTGCCAGCAGCCAAGTTTCCGCGGGTCCACCCCTCCACTTT. As protein: CASSQVSAGPPLHF.

This clone was picked up a small number of times. This chain links TRBV6-2 or TRBV6-3 with TRBJ2-7, with 9 bases matching TRBD2. V dropped 2 bases and J dropped 4; count of bases not matched to a gene: 9. The CDR3 has 16 amino acids. Per the germline V gene, CDR1 is MNHEY and CDR2 is SVGEGT. In DNA, the CDR3 is TGTGCCAGCAGTTACGGCGGGGGGGCCGTCGTGTACGAGCAGTACTTC. As protein: CASSYGGGAVVYEQYF.

The rearrangement uses TRBV21-1 and TRBJ2-2; the table names TRBD2, a call not compared with the DNA. TRBV21-1 represents a pseudogene. The CDR3 is made up of 18 amino acids. The CDR3 protein is CASSKVRGGLVYTGELFF. The CDR3 DNA reads as TGTGCCAGCAGCAAGGTTCGGGGGGGCCTTGTGTACACCGGGGAGCTGTTTTTT.

The V gene is TRBV7-3, the J gene TRBJ2-1; no clear D. The CDR3 has 14 residues. The V end lost 2 bases, the J end lost 7 bases, and 12 bases lay between the germline ends. Looked up from germline, CDR1 is SGHTA and CDR2 is FQGTGA. Written as DNA, the CDR3 is TGTGCCAGCAGCTTACAACAGTTGTCGAATGAGCAGTTCTTC. It is translated as CASSLQQLSNEQFF.

The chain uses TRBV7-3 and TRBJ2-7, with 9 bases fitting TRBD1. V lost 4 bases to trimming and J lost 4 bases; unmatched junction nucleotides: 2. The CDR3 extends over 13 amino acids. Germline CDR1 is SGHTA and CDR2 is FQGTGA. CDR3 protein: CASSSTGGYEQYF. The CDR3 DNA is TGTGCCAGCAGCTCGACAGGGGGTTACGAGCAGTACTTC.

The chain uses TRBV7-2 and TRBJ2-7; D may be TRBD2 (7 bases). The V gene's germline CDR1 is SGHTA and CDR2 FQGNSA. This CDR3 contains 15 residues. Between the trimmed V and J ends, which lost 3 bases and 3 bases, there was a span of 15 bases. CDR3 nucleotide sequence: TGTGCCAGCAGCTTCCAGTTAGGGGGGGGCTACGAGCAGTACTTC. Translating gives CASSFQLGGGYEQYF. The whole variable domain, filled in from reference TRBV7-2 and TRBJ2-7, reads GAGVSQSPSNKVTEKGKDVELRCDPISGHTALYWYRQSLGQGLEFLIYFQGNSAPDKSGLPSDRFSAERTGGSVSTLTIQRTQQEDSAVYLCASSFQLGGGYEQYFGPGTRLTVT.

The chain carries TRBV2 and TRBJ2-7; 11 nucleotides align to TRBD2. Germline V lookup: CDR1 SNHLY, CDR2 FYNNEI. V lost 6 bases to trimming and J lost 7 bases; unmatched junction nucleotides: 8. The CDR3 has 14 residues. CDR3 amino acids: CASRVGSGGGEQYF. The CDR3 nucleotides read TGTGCCAGCAGAGTTGGTAGCGGGGGGGGTGAGCAGTACTTC.